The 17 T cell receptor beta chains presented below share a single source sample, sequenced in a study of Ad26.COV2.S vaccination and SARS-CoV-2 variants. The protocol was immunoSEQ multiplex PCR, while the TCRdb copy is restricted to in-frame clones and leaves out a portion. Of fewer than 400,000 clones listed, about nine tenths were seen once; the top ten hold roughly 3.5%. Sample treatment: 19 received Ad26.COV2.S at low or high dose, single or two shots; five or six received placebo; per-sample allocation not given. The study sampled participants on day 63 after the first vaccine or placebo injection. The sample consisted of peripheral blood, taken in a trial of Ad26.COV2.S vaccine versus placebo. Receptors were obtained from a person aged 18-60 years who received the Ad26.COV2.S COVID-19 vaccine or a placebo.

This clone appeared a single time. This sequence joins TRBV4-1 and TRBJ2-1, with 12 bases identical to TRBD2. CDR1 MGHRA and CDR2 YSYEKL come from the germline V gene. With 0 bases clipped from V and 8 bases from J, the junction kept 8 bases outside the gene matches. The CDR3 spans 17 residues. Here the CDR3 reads CASSQDPPSGGAHEQFF. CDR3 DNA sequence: TGCGCCAGCAGCCAAGATCCTCCTAGCGGGGGGGCCCATGAGCAGTTCTTC.

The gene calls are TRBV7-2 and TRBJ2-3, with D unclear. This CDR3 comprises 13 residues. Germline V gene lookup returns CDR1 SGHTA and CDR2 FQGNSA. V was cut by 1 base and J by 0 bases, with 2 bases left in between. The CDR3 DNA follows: TGTGCCAGCAGCTTAGGGAGCACAGATACGCAGTATTTT. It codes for CASSLGSTDTQYF.

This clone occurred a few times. CDR3 sequence: CASSSKEADYEQYF. CDR3 coding DNA: TGTGCCAGCAGCTCCAAGGAGGCCGACTACGAGCAGTACTTC. The V gene is TRBV7-6, the J gene TRBJ2-7, with D possibly matching TRBD2 (5 bases). Germline values: CDR1 SGHVS, CDR2 FNYEAQ. The CDR3 has 14 amino acids. Trimming removed 4 bases at V and 3 bases at J, with 13 bases between.

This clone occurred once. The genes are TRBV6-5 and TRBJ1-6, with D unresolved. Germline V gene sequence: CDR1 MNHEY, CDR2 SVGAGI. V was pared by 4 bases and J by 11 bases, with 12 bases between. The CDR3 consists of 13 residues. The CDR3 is CASSSAGSPPLHF. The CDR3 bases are TGTGCCAGCAGTTCGGCAGGCTCGCCACCCCTCCACTTT.

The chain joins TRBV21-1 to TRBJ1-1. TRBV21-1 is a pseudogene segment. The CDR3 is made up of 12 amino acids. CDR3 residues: CASSRANTEAFF. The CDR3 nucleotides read TGTGCCAGCAGCAGAGCGAACACTGAAGCTTTCTTT.

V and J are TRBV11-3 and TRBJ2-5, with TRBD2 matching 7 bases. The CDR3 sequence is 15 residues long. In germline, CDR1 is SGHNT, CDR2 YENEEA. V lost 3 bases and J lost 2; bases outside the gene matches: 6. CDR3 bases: TGTGCCAGCAGCTTGGGGGGAGGGGCTCAAGAGACCCAGTACTTC. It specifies CASSLGGGAQETQYF.

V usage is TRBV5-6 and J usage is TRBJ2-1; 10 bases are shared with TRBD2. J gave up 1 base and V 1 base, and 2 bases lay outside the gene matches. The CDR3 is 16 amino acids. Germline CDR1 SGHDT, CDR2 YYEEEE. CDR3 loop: CASSLPTSGSYNEQFF. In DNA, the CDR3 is TGTGCCAGCAGCTTGCCGACTAGCGGGTCCTACAATGAGCAGTTCTTC.

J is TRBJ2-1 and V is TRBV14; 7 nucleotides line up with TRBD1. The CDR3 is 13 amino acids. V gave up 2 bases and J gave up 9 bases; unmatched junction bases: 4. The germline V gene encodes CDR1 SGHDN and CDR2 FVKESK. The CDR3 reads CASSQTGVGEQFF. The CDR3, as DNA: TGTGCCAGCAGCCAAACAGGGGTAGGTGAGCAGTTCTTC.

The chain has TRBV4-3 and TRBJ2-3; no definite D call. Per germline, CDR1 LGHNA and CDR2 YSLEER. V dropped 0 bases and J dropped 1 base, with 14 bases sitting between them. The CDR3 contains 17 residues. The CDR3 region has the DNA TGCGCCAGCAGCCAAGATAACGTGGTCCGTGGCACAGATACGCAGTATTTT. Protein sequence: CASSQDNVVRGTDTQYF.

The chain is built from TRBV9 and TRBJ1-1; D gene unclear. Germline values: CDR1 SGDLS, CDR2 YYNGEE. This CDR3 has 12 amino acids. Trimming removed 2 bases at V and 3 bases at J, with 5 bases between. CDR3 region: CASSVDDTEAFF. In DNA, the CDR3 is TGTGCCAGCAGCGTGGACGACACTGAAGCTTTCTTT.

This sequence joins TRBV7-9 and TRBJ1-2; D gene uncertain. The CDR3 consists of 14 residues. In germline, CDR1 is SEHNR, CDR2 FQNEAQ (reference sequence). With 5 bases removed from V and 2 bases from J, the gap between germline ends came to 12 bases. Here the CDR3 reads CASSPSGRNYGYTF. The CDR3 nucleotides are TGTGCCAGCAGCCCCTCAGGCCGGAACTATGGCTACACCTTC.

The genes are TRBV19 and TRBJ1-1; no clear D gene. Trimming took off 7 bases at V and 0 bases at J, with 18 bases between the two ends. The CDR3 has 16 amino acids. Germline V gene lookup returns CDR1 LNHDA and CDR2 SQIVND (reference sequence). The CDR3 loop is CASTEDGGFMNTEAFF. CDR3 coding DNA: TGTGCCAGTACCGAGGACGGCGGGTTTATGAACACTGAAGCTTTCTTT.

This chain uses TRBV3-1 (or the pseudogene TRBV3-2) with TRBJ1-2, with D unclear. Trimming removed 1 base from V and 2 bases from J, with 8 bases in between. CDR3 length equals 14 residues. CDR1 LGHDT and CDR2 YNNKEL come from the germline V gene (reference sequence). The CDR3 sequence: CASSQGGQNYGYTF. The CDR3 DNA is TGTGCCAGCAGCCAAGGCGGTCAGAACTATGGCTACACCTTC.

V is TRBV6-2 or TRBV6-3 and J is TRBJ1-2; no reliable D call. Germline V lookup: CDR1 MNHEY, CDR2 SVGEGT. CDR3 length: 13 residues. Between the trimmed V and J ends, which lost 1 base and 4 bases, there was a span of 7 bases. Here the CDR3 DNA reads TGTGCCAGCAGTTACTACAACCGCTATGGCTACACCTTC. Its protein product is CASSYYNRYGYTF.

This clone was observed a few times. The CDR3 here is CASRRSVLWYEKLFF. Here the CDR3 DNA reads TGTGCCAGCAGGCGAAGCGTGCTTTGGTATGAAAAACTGTTTTTT. The chain links TRBV27 to TRBJ1-4; no clear D gene. This CDR3 region has 15 residues. V was shortened by 6 bases and J by 6 bases, with 17 bases between the two germline ends. Germline V gene lookup returns CDR1 MNHEY and CDR2 SMNVEV (reference sequence).

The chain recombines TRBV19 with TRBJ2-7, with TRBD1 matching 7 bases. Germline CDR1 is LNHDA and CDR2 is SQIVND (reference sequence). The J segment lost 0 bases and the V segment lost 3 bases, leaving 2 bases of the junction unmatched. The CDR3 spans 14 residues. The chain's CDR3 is CASSMGQNSYEQYF. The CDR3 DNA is TGTGCCAGTAGTATGGGACAGAACTCCTACGAGCAGTACTTC.

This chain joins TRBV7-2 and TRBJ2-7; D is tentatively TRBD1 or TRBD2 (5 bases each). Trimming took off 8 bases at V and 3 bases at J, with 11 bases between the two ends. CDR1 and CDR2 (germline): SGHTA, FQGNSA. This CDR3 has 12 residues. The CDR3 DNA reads TGTGCCAGCGGGGGAACCCGCTACGAGCAGTACTTC. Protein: CASGGTRYEQYF.